Below, 10 T cell receptor beta chains from the same sample are listed, as sequenced in a study of T cell responses to AZD1222 COVID-19 vaccine. Sequencing was performed with immunoSEQ multiplex PCR; in TCRdb, only in-frame clones are kept and a portion is missing. This sample yields 130,000 to 150,000 clones, of which approximately 91% are seen a single time; 3.5% to 4% belongs to the top ten. The starting material was peripheral blood, obtained 28 days after the second AZD1222 dose. These receptors were taken from an adult who received the AZD1222 COVID-19 vaccine.

The genes are TRBV6-5 and TRBJ2-3; possibly TRBD1 for D (5 bases). Germline lookup yields CDR1 MNHEY and CDR2 SVGAGI. Trimming removed 7 bases from V and 0 bases from J, with 14 bases in between. The CDR3 covers 15 residues. The CDR3 reads CASIPDTPSTDTQYF. The CDR3, as DNA: TGTGCCAGCATCCCGGACACCCCTAGCACAGATACGCAGTATTTT.

V gene TRBV7-9 combines with J gene TRBJ1-2; D may be TRBD1 (5 bases). This CDR3 region has 13 residues. Germline V gene lookup returns CDR1 SEHNR and CDR2 FQNEAQ (reference sequence). V lost 0 bases, J lost 7 bases, and 9 bases lay in between. The CDR3 DNA is TGTGCCAGCAGCTTAGCAGGGGCTGCTGGCTACACCTTC. Encoded protein: CASSLAGAAGYTF.

This clone was counted once. The chain recombines TRBV5-4 with TRBJ2-3; D uncertain. The V gene lost 2 bases and the J gene lost 4 bases, with 11 bases spanning the gap. There are 14 residues in the CDR3. Germline V gene data show CDR1 as SGHNT and CDR2 as YYREEE (reference sequence). Here the CDR3 reads CASSFGLRADTQYF. The CDR3 DNA follows: TGTGCCAGCAGCTTCGGGTTGAGAGCAGATACGCAGTATTTT.

The V call is TRBV11-2, the J call TRBJ2-7; 12 bases fit TRBD2. The V gene end was trimmed by 5 bases and the J gene end by 0 bases; junction bases not matched to a gene: 14. CDR3 size: 19 residues. CDR1 is SGHAT and CDR2 is FQNNGV in the germline V gene. In DNA, the CDR3 is TGTGCCAGCAGCAATGGGAGACTAGCGGGAGTAGGATCCTCCTACGAGCAGTACTTC. Protein product: CASSNGRLAGVGSSYEQYF.

The chain combines TRBV5-6 with TRBJ2-3; a possible D gene is TRBD2 (6 bases). CDR3 size: 15 residues. Germline V gene lookup returns CDR1 SGHDT and CDR2 YYEEEE. V lost 1 base and J 4 bases, leaving 13 bases between the germline ends. CDR3 region: CASSLYSSGADTQYF. DNA for the CDR3: TGTGCCAGCAGCTTGTACTCTTCGGGGGCAGATACGCAGTATTTT.

This clone was found a few times. The chain employs TRBV6-5 and TRBJ2-1; 8 bases fit TRBD1. Germline CDR1 and CDR2: MNHEY and SVGAGI. The CDR3 loop spans 15 amino acids. The V segment lost 5 bases and the J segment 8 bases; nucleotides outside the gene matches: 11. The CDR3 DNA reads as TGTGCCAGCAGTCCTAGACGACAGGGGAGAGATGAGCAGTTCTTC. Amino acid sequence: CASSPRRQGRDEQFF.

V gene TRBV10-3 combines with J gene TRBJ1-2; the D gene is possibly TRBD1 (6 bases). Germline V gene sequence: CDR1 ENHRY, CDR2 SYGVKD. V shed 0 bases and J shed 7 bases, with 12 bases lying between them. This CDR3 contains 14 residues. Here the CDR3 reads CAISESAGVGGYTF. In DNA form, the CDR3 reads TGTGCCATCAGTGAGTCGGCAGGGGTCGGTGGCTACACCTTC.

The rearrangement uses TRBV19 and TRBJ2-2; D gene uncertain. The CDR3 has 18 amino acids. The V end lost 0 bases, the J end lost 5 bases, and 19 bases lay between the germline ends. CDR1 is LNHDA and CDR2 is SQIVND in the germline V gene (reference sequence). Written as DNA, the CDR3 is TGTGCCAGTAGTATAGAAGGTCGGTATTATGAATGGACCGGGGAGCTGTTTTTT. Translated: CASSIEGRYYEWTGELFF. The whole variable domain, remainder taken from reference TRBV19 and TRBJ2-2, is DGGITQSPKYLFRKEGQNVTLSCEQNLNHDAMYWYRQDPGQGLRLIYYSQIVNDFQKGDIAEGYSVSREKKESFPLTVTSAQKNPTAFYLCASSIEGRYYEWTGELFFGEGSRLTVL.

The chain combines TRBV27 with TRBJ1-1, with D unclear. Germline CDR1 is MNHEY and CDR2 is SMNVEV (reference sequence). Trimming left V 4 bases short and J 7 bases short, with 22 bases between. The CDR3 totals 16 residues. The CDR3 here is CASSSTEAIPSGEAFF. In DNA, the CDR3 is TGTGCCAGCAGTTCAACAGAGGCAATTCCCTCGGGTGAAGCTTTCTTT.

The chain combines TRBV24-1 with TRBJ2-7; 10 bases are a match to TRBD1. The CDR3 has 15 amino acids. The V gene end was trimmed by 4 bases and the J gene end by 4 bases; junction bases not matched to a gene: 6. Germline loops: CDR1 KGHDR, CDR2 SFDVKD. This CDR3 is CATSEADRGSYEQYF. CDR3 coding DNA: TGTGCCACCAGTGAGGCGGACAGGGGGTCGTACGAGCAGTACTTC.